Listed below are T cell receptor beta chains from one sample, sequenced in a study of blood T cells in healthy people across ages. TCRdb re-derived calls from the 5' RACE reads in MiXCR, one entry per CDR3 protein. Altogether hundreds of thousands of distinct CDR3 sequences are present, roughly 64% being singletons, with the ten largest covering about 20%. Material for sequencing was blood. These receptors all come from a man aged 30 to 39 in good health. Each CDR3 is given with its conserved first and last residue. The D gene is left open where the match is weak. Clone size is not always given. Where it is, it says once, few, many or a class for expanded clones.

v_call	d_call	j_call	cdr3_length	clone_size	cdr3_nt	cdr3_aa
TRBV10-3	TRBD1	TRBJ2-7	11	once	TGTGCCACCGACAGGGGCGGCGAGCAGTACTTC	CATDRGGEQYF
TRBV7-2	NA	TRBJ2-7	13	NA	TGTGCCAGCAGCTTAGGAGGGGTTTGGGAGCAGTACTTC	CASSLGGVWEQYF
TRBV20-1	TRBD2	TRBJ2-1	11	NA	TGCAGTGCTAGTGAGCGGGAGGGCTCGTTCTTC	CSASEREGSFF
TRBV7-2	TRBD2	TRBJ2-7	15	few	TGTGCCAGCAGCCGTCCCGGACTAGCAGCCTACGAGCAGTACTTC	CASSRPGLAAYEQYF
TRBV6-6	NA	TRBJ2-3	15	NA	TGTGCCAGCAGTTACGGGCAGCTGAGCACAGATACGCAGTATTTT	CASSYGQLSTDTQYF
TRBV4-2	TRBD1	TRBJ2-6	17	few	TGTGCCAGCAGCCAGGCTACAGGGGGCGCTGGGGCCAACGTCCTGACTTTC	CASSQATGGAGANVLTF
TRBV20-1	TRBD1	TRBJ2-3	16	NA	TGCAGTGCTAGATCCTTTCGGACAGGGGGTCCAGATACGCAGTATTTT	CSARSFRTGGPDTQYF
TRBV29-1	NA	TRBJ2-3	13	many	TGCAGCGTTGAAGTAGGAAACAAGGGTACGCAGTATTTT	CSVEVGNKGTQYF
TRBV7-2	NA	TRBJ2-1	18	NA	TGTGCCAGCAGCTTAGGGATCGGGCGCGGAAGCTCCTACAATGAGCAGTTCTTC	CASSLGIGRGSSYNEQFF
TRBV9	NA	TRBJ2-1	12	NA	TGTGCCAGCAGCGTAAAGAGCGATGAGCAGTTCTTC	CASSVKSDEQFF
TRBV10-3	TRBD2	TRBJ2-5	17	NA	TGTGCCATCAGTCCTAGACTAGCGGGTCCAGGCCGGGAGACCCAGTACTTC	CAISPRLAGPGRETQYF
TRBV12-3/TRBV12-4	NA	TRBJ2-5	15	NA	TGTGCCAGCAGTTTGGGTGGCAGAAAAGGAGAGACCCAGTACTTC	CASSLGGRKGETQYF
TRBV7-2	TRBD1	TRBJ1-1	16	few	TGTGCCAGCAGCTCGCGGACAGGGAGGGGGGCCACTGAAGCTTTCTTT	CASSSRTGRGATEAFF
TRBV5-5	NA	TRBJ2-3	14	NA	TGTGCCAGCAGACTGATAGGGTCCGCGGATACGCAGTATTTT	CASRLIGSADTQYF
TRBV20-1	NA	TRBJ2-1	15	NA	TGCAGTGCTAGAGACCCCCCGGGAGCGTACAATGAGCAGTTCTTC	CSARDPPGAYNEQFF
TRBV7-9	TRBD1	TRBJ2-5	15	NA	TGTGCCAGCAGCTCGTCTGCCGGACAGGGGGAGACCCAGTACTTC	CASSSSAGQGETQYF
TRBV7-9	TRBD1	TRBJ2-7	15	NA	TGTGCCAGCAGCGAAATGGGACAGATCTACTACGAGCAGTACTTC	CASSEMGQIYYEQYF
TRBV12-3/TRBV12-4	TRBD1	TRBJ2-7	14	NA	TGTGCCTGCAGTCTTACAGGGGGTGAGAACCAGCAGTACTTC	CACSLTGGENQQYF
TRBV3-1	NA	TRBJ2-5	15	few	TGTGCCAGCAGCCAAGGAGGGAAAAGCCAAGAGACCCAGTACTTC	CASSQGGKSQETQYF
TRBV4-3	TRBD2	TRBJ2-3	17	NA	TGCGCCAGCAGCCAAGATGACCCAGCGGGAGAGGCAGATACGCAGTATTTT	CASSQDDPAGEADTQYF
TRBV20-1	NA	TRBJ2-7	16	NA	TGCAGTGCTACCCGGCAGAGGACCCCTTTAAACGACGAGCAGTACTTC	CSATRQRTPLNDEQYF
TRBV4-2	NA	TRBJ1-2	15	NA	TGTGCCAGCAGCCAAGAGTTAGCAGGTCCCTATGGCTACACCTTC	CASSQELAGPYGYTF
TRBV7-2	NA	TRBJ2-3	15	few	TGTGCCAGCCAGAGTTGGGCGAGACAAGAAGATACGCAGTATTTT	CASQSWARQEDTQYF
TRBV20-1	NA	TRBJ1-2	12	NA	TGCAGTGCTAGGAGGCAGGAGGACGGCTACACCTTC	CSARRQEDGYTF
TRBV28	TRBD1	TRBJ1-1	14	once	TGTGCCAGCAGTCCGGCAGGGGGCTACACTGAAGCTTTCTTT	CASSPAGGYTEAFF
TRBV5-5	NA	TRBJ1-5	13	NA	TGTGCCAGCAGGTCCGATACCGATCAGCCCCAGCATTTT	CASRSDTDQPQHF
TRBV7-9	TRBD1	TRBJ2-5	13	NA	TGTGCCAGCAGCGGACTGACAGGGGAGACCCAGTACTTC	CASSGLTGETQYF
TRBV25-1	NA	TRBJ2-7	12	NA	TGTGCCAGCAGTAACGTCTTCTCCGAGCAGTACTTC	CASSNVFSEQYF
TRBV20-1	NA	TRBJ2-1	12	NA	TGCAGTGCTAGCCCACAGGATTATGAGCAGTTCTTC	CSASPQDYEQFF
TRBV20-1	NA	TRBJ1-4	14	NA	TGCAGTGCTAGTATATTGGACCCTAATGAAAAACTGTTTTTT	CSASILDPNEKLFF
TRBV6-1	NA	TRBJ2-7	13	NA	TGTGCCAGCGTCCGGGATCTCCCCTACGAGCAGTACTTC	CASVRDLPYEQYF
TRBV29-1	TRBD1	TRBJ1-5	14	NA	TGCAGCGCTACAGGGGCCGATCCAAATCAGCCCCAGCATTTT	CSATGADPNQPQHF
TRBV5-1	TRBD1	TRBJ2-6	15	many	TGCGCCAGCAGCTCACAGGGGGCTGGGGCCAACGTCCTGACTTTC	CASSSQGAGANVLTF
TRBV4-3	NA	TRBJ2-4	11	NA	TGCGCCAGCAGCCAAGGGAGGCAGCAGTACTTC	CASSQGRQQYF
TRBV7-2	TRBD1	TRBJ1-2	13	NA	TGTGCCAGCAGCCCGTGGACAGGGTACGGCTACACCTTC	CASSPWTGYGYTF
TRBV6-4	NA	TRBJ1-1	13	NA	TGTGCCAGCAGCTCGTTCCAGAACACTGAAGCTTTCTTT	CASSSFQNTEAFF
TRBV20-1	NA	TRBJ2-1	10	once	TGCAGTCCCCGAGGGAATGAGCAGTTCTTC	CSPRGNEQFF
TRBV4-3	NA	TRBJ2-2	16	few	TGCGCCAGCAGCCAAGGTGACGCGAGGAGCACCGGGGAGCTGTTTTTT	CASSQGDARSTGELFF
TRBV29-1	NA	TRBJ2-1	13	once	TGCAGCGTCCTACCGACAGGAGAAGGTGAGCAGTTCTTC	CSVLPTGEGEQFF
TRBV5-1	NA	TRBJ1-1	13	NA	TGCGCCAGCAGCATCGGACAGAGCACTGAAGCTTTCTTT	CASSIGQSTEAFF
TRBV20-1	TRBD2	TRBJ2-1	16	NA	TGCAGTGCTGGGCCGGGACTAGCGGCAAAAAACAATGAGCAGTTCTTC	CSAGPGLAAKNNEQFF
TRBV3-1	TRBD1	TRBJ1-6	15	NA	TGTGCCAGCAGCCACCCGGGACAGGGTTATTCACCCCTCCACTTT	CASSHPGQGYSPLHF
TRBV6-2/TRBV6-3	NA	TRBJ2-1	13	few	TGTGCCAGCCAGATTCAACTCTACAATGAGCAGTTCTTC	CASQIQLYNEQFF
TRBV20-1	NA	TRBJ2-3	15	NA	TGCAGTGCTAGCGGGGGACCCGGGTACACAGATACGCAGTATTTT	CSASGGPGYTDTQYF
TRBV28	NA	TRBJ2-1	13	NA	TGTGCCAGCAGTTTAGTCTTCTACAATGAGCAGTTCTTC	CASSLVFYNEQFF
TRBV10-3	TRBD2	TRBJ2-3	15	NA	TGTGCCGTCAGTGAGTCGAATCCTAGCGGGCATACGCAGTATTTT	CAVSESNPSGHTQYF
TRBV3-1	NA	TRBJ1-1	14	NA	TGTGCCAGCAGCCAAGGGACGCAATCGGCTGGAGCTTTCTTT	CASSQGTQSAGAFF
TRBV6-6	NA	TRBJ2-7	14	NA	TGTGCCAGCACCACCACCGGCTCCGAATACGAGCAGTACTTC	CASTTTGSEYEQYF
TRBV25-1	NA	TRBJ2-1	14	few	TGTGCCAGCAGTGGTGGATACCCCCACAATGAGCAGTTCTTC	CASSGGYPHNEQFF
TRBV7-2	NA	TRBJ2-5	13	few	TGTGCCAGCAGCTTAGATCCGGAAGAGACCCAGTACTTC	CASSLDPEETQYF
TRBV29-1	TRBD2	TRBJ2-1	15	NA	TGCAGCGTTGCCGGGGGGGGAGGTACCTACAATGAGCAGTTCTTC	CSVAGGGGTYNEQFF
TRBV10-2	NA	TRBJ2-1	22	once	TGCGCCAGCAGCGATGGTGGGGCCCGGGACTCTGGTCCCAGAAGCTCCTACAATGAGCAGTTCTTC	CASSDGGARDSGPRSSYNEQFF
TRBV7-2	NA	TRBJ2-5	13	few	TGTGCCAGCAGCGAGGGGTGGCAAGAGACCCAGTACTTC	CASSEGWQETQYF